This entry lists 8 T cell receptor beta chains sequenced from one sample in a study of neurological immune-mediated disorders (dated by TCRdb to the late 2010s). The method behind the library was 5' RACE. Sequenced on an Illumina HiSeq 2500. The public reads were run again by TCRdb, first through fastp at Q25 and then through MiXCR, and only productive beta chains were kept. For every CDR3 protein sequence, its rows merge into one entry that carries the most common genes and DNA. A total of 66,000 or so distinct CDR3 sequences appear in this sample, around 5% of them only once. Of the sample, about 3% falls within the top ten clones. Sequencing was carried out using PBMCs. All receptors derive from a woman aged 25 to 39 with multiple sclerosis.

This clonotype was seen a few times. A read error may account for a junction end that differs from germline. The rearrangement links TRBV20-1 to TRBJ1-5; TRBD1 might be the D (6 bases). The CDR3 length is 17 residues. Germline lookup yields CDR1 DFQATT and CDR2 SNEGSKA (reference sequence). The CDR3 reads CSASSLQGPRSNQPQNF. The CDR3 nucleotides read TGCAGTGCTAGTTCCCTACAGGGACCGAGGAGCAATCAGCCCCAGAATTTT.

The CDR3 DNA reads TGCGCCAGCAGCATAACCCTAGCGGGGCTTTACAATGAGCAGTTCTTC. This gives the protein CASSITLAGLYNEQFF. V usage is TRBV5-1 and J usage is TRBJ2-1; TRBD2 aligns across 9 bases. The CDR3 length is 16 residues. The J segment lost 4 bases and the V segment lost 4 bases, leaving 9 bases of the junction unmatched. Germline V gene sequence: CDR1 SGHRS, CDR2 YFSETQ.

This clonotype was seen many times. The V and J genes are TRBV10-3 and TRBJ1-2; TRBD1 agrees at 7 bases. With 7 bases clipped from V and 4 bases from J, the junction kept 9 bases outside the gene matches. The CDR3 totals 14 residues. The germline gives CDR1 ENHRY, CDR2 SYGVKD. The CDR3 DNA sequence: TGTGCCATCACCGATCGACAGGGTGCCTATGGCTACACCTTC. Protein sequence: CAITDRQGAYGYTF.

There are many counts of this clonotype. The chain is built from TRBV5-1 and TRBJ2-3, with D tentatively TRBD2 (5 bases). CDR1 and CDR2 (germline): SGHRS, YFSETQ. V was cut by 4 bases and J by 2 bases, with 17 bases left in between. This CDR3 contains 16 residues. The CDR3: CASSPEWEPPTDTQYF. DNA of the CDR3: TGCGCCAGCAGCCCGGAGTGGGAGCCCCCCACAGATACGCAGTATTTT.

CDR3 DNA sequence: TGCAGTGCTAGTGGAACCCCTATGTCCGAAAAACTGTTTTTT. It encodes CSASGTPMSEKLFF. The V call is TRBV20-1, the J call TRBJ1-4; D ambiguous. V shed 3 bases and J shed 8 bases, with 16 bases lying between them. There are 14 residues in the CDR3. CDR1 DFQATT and CDR2 SNEGSKA come from the germline V gene (reference sequence).

The rearrangement uses TRBV5-1 and TRBJ2-3, with a weak D call TRBD2 (7 bases). Trimming shortened V by 9 bases and J by 2 bases, and 16 bases separated the two germline ends. CDR1 is SGHRS, CDR2 YFSETQ, per germline. CDR3 length equals 14 residues. CDR3 amino acids: CATSQGRDTDTQYF. As DNA, the CDR3 is TGCGCCACAAGCCAGGGGAGGGACACAGATACGCAGTATTTT.

This clonotype was observed a few times. The CDR3: CSARRGPLNTEAFF. CDR3 bases: TGCAGTGCTAGGAGGGGCCCTTTAAACACTGAAGCTTTCTTT. The V and J genes are TRBV20-1 and TRBJ1-1; a weak D match, TRBD1 (5 bases). Germline CDR1 and CDR2: DFQATT and SNEGSKA (reference sequence). The CDR3 is made up of 14 amino acids. Trimming stripped 3 bases from V and 2 bases from J, with 13 bases between.

This clonotype has just one count. Given a much more abundant clone one base away, this may be a read error. The V gene is TRBV10-2, the J gene TRBJ1-1, with D possibly matching TRBD1 (6 bases). CDR3 size: 17 residues. The V gene's germline CDR1 is WSHSY and CDR2 SAAADI. The CDR3 DNA reads TGCACCAGCAGTGAGTCGCGGATGGGGGGGGCCAACACTGAAGCTTTCTTT. Translated: CTSSESRMGGANTEAFF.